The rows below give T cell receptor beta chains drawn from one sample of a study of blood T cell repertoires in COVID-19. Profiled with immunoSEQ multiplex PCR; TCRdb holds only in-frame clones, not every one. The sample includes about 53,000 clones, approximately 82% of them seen just once. The sequenced sample was peripheral blood. These receptor sequences come from a human donor in a cohort sampled during active COVID-19. Each CDR3 is given with its conserved first and last residue. Fields, in order: CDR3 length, V gene, CDR3 protein.

len: 15
v_gene: TRBV7-9
CDR3aa: CASSRRDRGGYEQYF

len: 13
v_gene: TRBV10-3
CDR3aa: CAISGQSNQPQHF

len: 16
v_gene: TRBV11-2
CDR3aa: CASSQRTGLSSYEQYF

len: 14
v_gene: TRBV19
CDR3aa: CASEGTGQVLGYTF

len: 17
v_gene: TRBV18
CDR3aa: CASSPPGQGQGKNIQYF

len: 12
v_gene: TRBV2
CDR3aa: CASRDRGDEQYF

len: 15
v_gene: TRBV25-1
CDR3aa: CASSEGQGAEETQYF

len: 13
v_gene: TRBV4-1
CDR3aa: CASSRTGGVEQYF

len: 11
v_gene: TRBV9
CDR3aa: CASSRGETQYF

len: 13
v_gene: TRBV27
CDR3aa: CASSLRETYEQYF

len: 14
v_gene: TRBV7-2
CDR3aa: CASSLVWRGGGYTF

len: 17
v_gene: TRBV27
CDR3aa: CASSLIPSGRSTDTQYF

len: 14
v_gene: TRBV11-3
CDR3aa: CASSDGAGYNEQFF

len: 17
v_gene: TRBV28
CDR3aa: CASSSAGSGRSTGELFF

len: 13
v_gene: TRBV18
CDR3aa: CASSPSDRLPLHF

len: 18
v_gene: TRBV28
CDR3aa: CASSLRASGVGGADTQYF

len: 17
v_gene: TRBV19
CDR3aa: CASKGKGQGQNTGELFF

len: 11
v_gene: TRBV28
CDR3aa: CASSFSDGYTF

len: 15
v_gene: TRBV15
CDR3aa: CATSRGLADYNEQFF

len: 15
v_gene: TRBV30
CDR3aa: CAWRRPDREGGGYTF

len: 16
v_gene: TRBV11-2
CDR3aa: CASSLVGGFNTGELFF

len: 15
v_gene: TRBV5-1
CDR3aa: CASATGRGGTDTQYF

len: 12
v_gene: TRBV18
CDR3aa: CASSSDSYEQYF

len: 11
v_gene: TRBV18
CDR3aa: CASSQTDTQYF

len: 13
v_gene: TRBV15
CDR3aa: CATSSQVGYEQYF

len: 14
v_gene: TRBV11-2
CDR3aa: CASSLGLRGHEQFF

len: 14
v_gene: TRBV7-2
CDR3aa: CASSATVGGEKLFF

len: 13
v_gene: TRBV6-5
CDR3aa: CASSRDRAAKLFF

len: 14
v_gene: TRBV24-1
CDR3aa: CATSDLRGTDTQYF

len: 15
v_gene: TRBV30
CDR3aa: CAWSVDRVIVYEQYF

len: 14
v_gene: TRBV10-3
CDR3aa: CAISDKGAETEAFF

len: 14
v_gene: TRBV4-3
CDR3aa: CASSPGDMHTEAFF

len: 14
v_gene: TRBV6-6
CDR3aa: CASSSQEILGEQYF

len: 14
v_gene: TRBV3-1/TRBV3-2
CDR3aa: CASSQEGLSDTQYF

len: 17
v_gene: TRBV7-9
CDR3aa: CASSPGPPAQNTGELFF

len: 16
v_gene: TRBV21-1
CDR3aa: CASSKGPTDKNTEAFF

len: 16
v_gene: TRBV3-1/TRBV3-2
CDR3aa: CASSLEGGGANYGYTF

len: 14
v_gene: TRBV5-6
CDR3aa: CASRWGLARETQYF

len: 18
v_gene: TRBV5-4
CDR3aa: CASSLDRGWDSGANVLTF

len: 13
v_gene: TRBV30
CDR3aa: CAWSEADYNEQFF

len: 12
v_gene: TRBV7-9
CDR3aa: CASSPRVAEQYF

len: 16
v_gene: TRBV19
CDR3aa: CASRQGGLGRLDTQYF

len: 15
v_gene: TRBV7-2
CDR3aa: CASSLVGGSEETQYF

len: 13
v_gene: TRBV5-6
CDR3aa: CASSLSQLYGYTF

len: 14
v_gene: TRBV5-4
CDR3aa: CASSFGQGTTEAFF

len: 13
v_gene: TRBV6-6
CDR3aa: CASSYNGYNEQFF

len: 16
v_gene: TRBV20-1
CDR3aa: CSASLPGGLGGGEQYF

len: 17
v_gene: TRBV6-2/TRBV6-3
CDR3aa: CASSYPPSGRGGSEQFF

len: 14
v_gene: TRBV9
CDR3aa: CASSMERGGNEQFF

len: 17
v_gene: TRBV15
CDR3aa: CATSRTQAQGFDYGYTF

len: 13
v_gene: TRBV19
CDR3aa: CASSIVRSTEAFF

len: 14
v_gene: TRBV2
CDR3aa: CASTLRGDLYGYTF

len: 15
v_gene: TRBV5-1
CDR3aa: CASSRIRGQTYEQYF

len: 15
v_gene: TRBV11-2
CDR3aa: CASRRLAGRPHVLTF

len: 15
v_gene: TRBV3-1/TRBV3-2
CDR3aa: CASSQGTGSINEQFF

len: 17
v_gene: TRBV11-3
CDR3aa: CASSLGPRRSRQETQYF

len: 13
v_gene: TRBV28
CDR3aa: CASRTRTLYGYTF

len: 16
v_gene: TRBV21-1
CDR3aa: CASSFRDRASYNEQFF

len: 14
v_gene: TRBV11-1
CDR3aa: CASSLRTESSPLHF